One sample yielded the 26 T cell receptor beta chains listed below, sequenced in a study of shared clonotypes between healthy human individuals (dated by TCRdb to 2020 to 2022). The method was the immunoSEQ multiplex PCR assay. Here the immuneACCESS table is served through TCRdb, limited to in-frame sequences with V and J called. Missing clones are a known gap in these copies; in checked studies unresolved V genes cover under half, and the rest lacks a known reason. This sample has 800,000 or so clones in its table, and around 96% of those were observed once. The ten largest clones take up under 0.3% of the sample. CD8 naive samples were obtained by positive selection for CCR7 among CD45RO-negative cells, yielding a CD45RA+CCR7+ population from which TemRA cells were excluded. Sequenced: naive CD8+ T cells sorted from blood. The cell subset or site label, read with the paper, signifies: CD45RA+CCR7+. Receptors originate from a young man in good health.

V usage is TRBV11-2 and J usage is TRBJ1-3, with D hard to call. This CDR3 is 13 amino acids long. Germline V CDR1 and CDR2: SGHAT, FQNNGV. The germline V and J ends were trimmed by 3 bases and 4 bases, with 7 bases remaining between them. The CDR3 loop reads CASSLWEGNTIYF. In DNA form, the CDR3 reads TGTGCCAGCAGCTTGTGGGAGGGAAACACCATATATTTT.

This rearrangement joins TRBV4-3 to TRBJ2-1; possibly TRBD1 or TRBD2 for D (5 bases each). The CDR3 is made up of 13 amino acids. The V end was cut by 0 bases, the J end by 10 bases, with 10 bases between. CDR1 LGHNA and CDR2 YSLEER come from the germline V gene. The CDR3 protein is CASSQEGVREQFF. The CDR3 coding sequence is TGCGCCAGCAGCCAAGAGGGGGTCCGGGAGCAGTTCTTC.

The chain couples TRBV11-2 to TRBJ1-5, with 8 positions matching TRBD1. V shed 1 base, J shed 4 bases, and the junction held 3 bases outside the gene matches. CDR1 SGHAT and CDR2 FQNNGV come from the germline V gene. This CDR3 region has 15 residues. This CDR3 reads CASSLGDRRNQPQHF. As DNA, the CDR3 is TGTGCCAGCAGCTTAGGGGACAGGCGAAATCAGCCCCAGCATTTT. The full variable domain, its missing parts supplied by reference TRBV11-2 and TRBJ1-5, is EAGVAQSPRYKIIEKRQSVAFWCNPISGHATLYWYQQILGQGPKLLIQFQNNGVVDDSQLPKDRFSAERLKGVDSTLKIQPAKLEDSAVYLCASSLGDRRNQPQHFGDGTRLSIL.

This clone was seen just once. The CDR3 spells CASSEAPIAGEYEQYF. The DNA for the CDR3 is TGTGCCAGCAGTGAAGCGCCGATAGCGGGGGAATACGAGCAGTACTTC. This rearrangement joins TRBV6-1 to TRBJ2-7; 9 bases are shared with TRBD2. This CDR3 region has 16 residues. Germline loops: CDR1 MNHNS, CDR2 SASEGT. J gave up 4 bases and V 0 bases, and 7 bases lay outside the gene matches.

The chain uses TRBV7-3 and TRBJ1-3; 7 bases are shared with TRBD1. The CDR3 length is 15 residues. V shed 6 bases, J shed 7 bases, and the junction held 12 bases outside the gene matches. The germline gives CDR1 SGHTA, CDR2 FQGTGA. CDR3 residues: CASSQTGFGINTIYF. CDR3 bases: TGTGCCAGCAGTCAGACAGGGTTCGGTATCAACACCATATATTTT.

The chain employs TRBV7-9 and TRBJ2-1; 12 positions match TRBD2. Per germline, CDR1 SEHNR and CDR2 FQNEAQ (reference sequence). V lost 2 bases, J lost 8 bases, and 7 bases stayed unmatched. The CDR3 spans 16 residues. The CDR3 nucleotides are TGTGCCAGCAGCTTACTAGCGGGAGGGTCTTGGGATGAGCAGTTCTTC. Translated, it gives CASSLLAGGSWDEQFF.

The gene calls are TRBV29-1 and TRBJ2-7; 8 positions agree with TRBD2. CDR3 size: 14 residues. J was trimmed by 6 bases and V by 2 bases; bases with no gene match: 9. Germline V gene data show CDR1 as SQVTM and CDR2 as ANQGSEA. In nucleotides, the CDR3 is TGCAGCGTTGAAAAGTCAGGGACTAGTGTCGAGCAGTACTTC. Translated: CSVEKSGTSVEQYF.

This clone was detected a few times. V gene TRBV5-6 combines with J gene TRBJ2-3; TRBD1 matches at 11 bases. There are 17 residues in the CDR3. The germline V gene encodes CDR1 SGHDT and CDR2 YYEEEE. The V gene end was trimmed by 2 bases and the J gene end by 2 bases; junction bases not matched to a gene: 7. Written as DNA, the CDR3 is TGTGCCAGCAGCTTTTCCGGGACAGGGGGACCCACAGATACGCAGTATTTT. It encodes CASSFSGTGGPTDTQYF.

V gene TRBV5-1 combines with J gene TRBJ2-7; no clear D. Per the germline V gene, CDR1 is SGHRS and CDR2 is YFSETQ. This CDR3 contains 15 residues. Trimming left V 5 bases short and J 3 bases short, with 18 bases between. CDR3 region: CASRDPERGIYEQYF. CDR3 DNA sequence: TGCGCCAGCAGGGATCCGGAGAGAGGTATCTACGAGCAGTACTTC.

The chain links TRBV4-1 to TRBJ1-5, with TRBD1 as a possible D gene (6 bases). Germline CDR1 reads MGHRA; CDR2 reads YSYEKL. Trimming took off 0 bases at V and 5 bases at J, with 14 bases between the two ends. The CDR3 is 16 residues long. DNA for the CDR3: TGCGCCAGCAGCCAAGATGCTGGGGGCGCGTATCAGCCCCAGCATTTT. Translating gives CASSQDAGGAYQPQHF.

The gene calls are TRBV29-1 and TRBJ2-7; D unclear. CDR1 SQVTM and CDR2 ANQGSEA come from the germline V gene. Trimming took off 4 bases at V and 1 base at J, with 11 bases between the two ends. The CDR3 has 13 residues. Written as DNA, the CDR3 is TGCAGCGTTGGGGCTCCAGGTTCCTACGAGCAGTACTTC. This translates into CSVGAPGSYEQYF.

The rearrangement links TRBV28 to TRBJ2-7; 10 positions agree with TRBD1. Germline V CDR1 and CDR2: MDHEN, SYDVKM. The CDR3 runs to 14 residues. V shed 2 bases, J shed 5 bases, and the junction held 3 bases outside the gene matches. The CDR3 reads CASSLGTGEHEQYF. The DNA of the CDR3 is TGTGCCAGCAGTTTAGGGACAGGGGAGCACGAGCAGTACTTC.

CDR3 loop: CASSEAEVFDEQFF. The CDR3 nucleotides are TGTGCCAGCAGTGAAGCGGAGGTCTTCGATGAGCAGTTCTTC. The V call is TRBV2, the J call TRBJ2-1, with D possibly matching TRBD2 (5 bases). The CDR3 is 14 residues long. Trimming pared 0 bases from V and 8 bases from J, leaving 11 bases between. From germline, CDR1 is SNHLY and CDR2 FYNNEI.

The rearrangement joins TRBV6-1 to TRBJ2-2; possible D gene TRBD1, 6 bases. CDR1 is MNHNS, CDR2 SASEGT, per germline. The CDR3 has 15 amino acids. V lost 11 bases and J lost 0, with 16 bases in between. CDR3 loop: CAVHRDTANTGELFF. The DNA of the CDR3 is TGTGCCGTCCACCGGGACACGGCGAACACCGGGGAGCTGTTTTTT.

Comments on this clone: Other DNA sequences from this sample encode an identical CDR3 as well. The CDR3 nucleotides read TGTGCCACCAGCAGAGACCGGGGGCCTGGAAACACCATATATTTT. Translation: CATSRDRGPGNTIYF. The chain recombines TRBV15 with TRBJ1-3; the D gene is possibly TRBD1 (6 bases). Trimming shortened V by 0 bases and J by 2 bases, and 8 bases separated the two germline ends. The CDR3 consists of 15 residues. The germline V gene encodes CDR1 LNHNV and CDR2 YYDKDF (reference sequence). The full variable domain, its missing parts supplied by reference TRBV15 and TRBJ1-3, is DAMVIQNPRYQVTQFGKPVTLSCSQTLNHNVMYWYQQKSSQAPKLLFHYYDKDFNNEADTPDNFQSRRPNTSFCFLDIRSPGLGDTAMYLCATSRDRGPGNTIYFGEGSWLTVV.

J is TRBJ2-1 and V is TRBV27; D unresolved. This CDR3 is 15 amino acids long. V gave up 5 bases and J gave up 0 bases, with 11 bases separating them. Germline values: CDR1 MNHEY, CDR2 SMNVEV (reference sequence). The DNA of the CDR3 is TGTGCCAGCAGTCCCACCGCGGCCTCCTACAATGAGCAGTTCTTC. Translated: CASSPTAASYNEQFF.

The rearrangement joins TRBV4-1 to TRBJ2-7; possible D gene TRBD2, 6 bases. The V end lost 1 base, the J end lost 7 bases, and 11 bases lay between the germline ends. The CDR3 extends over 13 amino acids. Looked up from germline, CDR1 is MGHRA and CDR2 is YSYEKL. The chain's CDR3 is CASSQGTEGEQYF. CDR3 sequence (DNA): TGCGCCAGCAGCCAAGGGACGGAGGGGGAGCAGTACTTC.

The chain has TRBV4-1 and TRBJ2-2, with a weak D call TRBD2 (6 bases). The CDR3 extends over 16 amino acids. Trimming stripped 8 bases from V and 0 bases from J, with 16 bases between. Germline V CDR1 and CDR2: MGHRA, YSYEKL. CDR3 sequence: CASGEEGRSNTGELFF. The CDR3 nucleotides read TGCGCCAGCGGGGAGGAGGGGAGATCGAACACCGGGGAGCTGTTTTTT.

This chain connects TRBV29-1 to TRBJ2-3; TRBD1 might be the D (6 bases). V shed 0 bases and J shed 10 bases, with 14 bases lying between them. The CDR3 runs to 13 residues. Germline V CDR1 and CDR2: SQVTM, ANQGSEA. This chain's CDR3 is CSVEDDYPGAQYF. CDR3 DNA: TGCAGCGTTGAAGATGACTACCCAGGGGCGCAGTATTTT.

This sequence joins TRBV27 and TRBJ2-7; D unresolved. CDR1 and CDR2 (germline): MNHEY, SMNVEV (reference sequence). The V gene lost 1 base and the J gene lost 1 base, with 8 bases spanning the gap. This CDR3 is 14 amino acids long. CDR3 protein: CASSLWADSYEQYF. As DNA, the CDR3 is TGTGCCAGCAGTTTATGGGCGGATTCCTACGAGCAGTACTTC.

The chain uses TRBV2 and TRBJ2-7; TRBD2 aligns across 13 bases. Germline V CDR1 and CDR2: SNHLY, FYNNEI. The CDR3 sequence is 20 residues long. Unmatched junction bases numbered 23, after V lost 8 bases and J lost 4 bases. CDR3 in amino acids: CASWSDNWTSGSLKKYEQYF. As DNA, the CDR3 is TGTGCCAGCTGGTCAGATAACTGGACTAGCGGGAGTCTAAAAAAATACGAGCAGTACTTC.

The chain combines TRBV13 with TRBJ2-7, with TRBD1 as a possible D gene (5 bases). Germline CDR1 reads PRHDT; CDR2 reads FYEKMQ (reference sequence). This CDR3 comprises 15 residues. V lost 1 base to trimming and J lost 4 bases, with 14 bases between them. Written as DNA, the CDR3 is TGTGCCAGCAGCTTAGCAGGGTTAGGAGATTACGAGCAGTACTTC. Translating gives CASSLAGLGDYEQYF.

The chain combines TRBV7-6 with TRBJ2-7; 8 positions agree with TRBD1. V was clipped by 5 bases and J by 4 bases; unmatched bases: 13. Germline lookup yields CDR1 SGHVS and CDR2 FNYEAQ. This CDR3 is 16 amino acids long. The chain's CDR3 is CASSEGPQGASYEQYF. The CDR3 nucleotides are TGTGCCAGCAGCGAAGGCCCCCAGGGGGCTTCGTACGAGCAGTACTTC.

CDR3 in amino acids: CASSQLPGAGYNEQFF. In DNA form, the CDR3 reads TGTGCCAGCAGCCAACTCCCCGGGGCCGGATACAATGAGCAGTTCTTC. J is TRBJ2-1 and V is TRBV4-2, with D perhaps matching TRBD1 or TRBD2 (5 bases each). The V end was cut by 2 bases, the J end by 4 bases, with 15 bases between. Germline CDR1 and CDR2: LGHNA and YNFKEQ. This CDR3 comprises 16 residues.

The DNA for the CDR3 is TGTGCCAGCAGTCTCCGCTCCGGCAATGAGCAGTTCTTC. It codes for CASSLRSGNEQFF. This sequence joins TRBV27 and TRBJ2-1; D remains ambiguous. This CDR3 has 13 residues. Trimming stripped 5 bases from V and 6 bases from J, with 11 bases between. The germline V gene encodes CDR1 MNHEY and CDR2 SMNVEV (reference sequence).

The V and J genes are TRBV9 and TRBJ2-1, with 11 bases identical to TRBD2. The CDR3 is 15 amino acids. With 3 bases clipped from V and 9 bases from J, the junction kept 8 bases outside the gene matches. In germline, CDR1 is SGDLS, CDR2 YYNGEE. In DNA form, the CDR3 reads TGTGCCAGCAGCGCAGAGACTAGCGGGGTGGGTGAGCAGTTCTTC. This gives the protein CASSAETSGVGEQFF.